This TCR beta chain was identified in a study of T cells in Graves' hyperthyroidism and ophthalmopathy. RNA transcripts were the template for amplifying TCR beta CDR3 regions. Initially, a first-round RT-PCR of the TCR CDR3 employed the HTBI primer set. TCRdb analysed the multiplex PCR reads with MiXCR anew, one entry per CDR3 protein. The data contain 370,000 or so distinct CDR3 sequences, roughly 13% of them singletons. Only a few counts were recorded for this clonotype. Based on clinical symptoms, serum thyroxine and TRAb, thyroid ultrasound and orbital computed tomography, diagnoses were reached. The CDR3 has 14 amino acids. Trimming stripped 1 base from V and 4 bases from J, with 8 bases between. Germline V gene data show CDR1 as SGHRS and CDR2 as YFSETQ.

The clonotype comes from a man in his thirties or forties with Graves' hyperthyroidism that later progressed to Graves' ophthalmopathy. The V call is TRBV5-1, the J call TRBJ1-4; no firm D call. Sequencing used blood. CDR3 DNA sequence: TGCGCCAGCAGCTTGAGTAAGAGTAATGAAAAACTGTTTTTT. This gives the protein CASSLSKSNEKLFF.